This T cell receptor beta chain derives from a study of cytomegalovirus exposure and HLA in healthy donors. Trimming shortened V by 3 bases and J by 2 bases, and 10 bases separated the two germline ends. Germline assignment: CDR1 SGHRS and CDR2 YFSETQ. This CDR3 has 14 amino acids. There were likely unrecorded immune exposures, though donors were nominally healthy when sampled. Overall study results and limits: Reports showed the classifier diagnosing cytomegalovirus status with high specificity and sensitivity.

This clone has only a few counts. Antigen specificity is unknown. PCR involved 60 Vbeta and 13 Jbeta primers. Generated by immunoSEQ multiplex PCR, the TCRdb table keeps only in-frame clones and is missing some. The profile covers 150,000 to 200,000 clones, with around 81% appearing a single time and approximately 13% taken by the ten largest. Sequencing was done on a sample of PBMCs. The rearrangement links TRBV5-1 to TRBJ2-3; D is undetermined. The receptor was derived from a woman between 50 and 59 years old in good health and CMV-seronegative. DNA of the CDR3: TGCGCCAGCAGCTCAGCGAGCGACACAGATACGCAGTATTTT. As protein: CASSSASDTDTQYF.